The 20 T cell receptor beta chains presented below share a single source sample, sequenced in a study of T cells in Graves' hyperthyroidism and ophthalmopathy. The TCR beta CDR3 regions underwent amplification using RNA transcripts as the source. First-round RT-PCR with HTBI primers amplified the TCR CDR3 region. MiXCR, run by TCRdb on the multiplex PCR reads, gives a single entry per CDR3 protein. The sample consists of approximately 300,000 distinct CDR3 sequences, approximately 17% of them appearing once. Sequencing input: blood. These receptors were taken from a woman aged 55 to 70 with Graves' ophthalmopathy.

The chain recombines TRBV19 with TRBJ2-2, with D possibly being TRBD2 (6 bases). Deletions cut 7 bases from V and 7 bases from J, with 13 bases between. This CDR3 has 13 amino acids. Germline V lookup: CDR1 LNHDA, CDR2 SQIVND (reference sequence). The CDR3 bases are TGTGCCAGTACGCGGGATTTGGGCGGGGAGCTGTTTTTT. Amino acids: CASTRDLGGELFF.

This clonotype was seen a handful of times. The chain carries TRBV20-1 and TRBJ2-2, with D perhaps matching TRBD2 (7 bases). CDR1 and CDR2 from the germline V gene are DFQATT and SNEGSKA (reference sequence). Trimming took 0 bases from V and 7 from J, leaving 18 bases between them. CDR3 length equals 16 residues. The CDR3: CSARDPRGGSGGELFF. The CDR3 coding sequence is TGCAGTGCTAGAGACCCAAGGGGGGGCTCAGGCGGGGAGCTGTTTTTT.

Worth noting for this clonotype: Possible read error: a much larger clone is one base away. This sequence joins TRBV6-1 and TRBJ1-5; no clear D gene. CDR3 length: 13 amino acids. Trimming pared 7 bases from V and 2 bases from J, leaving 9 bases between. Germline values: CDR1 MNHNS, CDR2 SASEGT. The CDR3 sequence is CASKADGNQPQHF. The CDR3 nucleotides read TGTGCCAGCAAGGCGGATGGCAATCAGCCCCAGCATTTT.

This clonotype was seen only once. A much larger clone lies a single base off, so this may be a read error. It is likely a read error, because the conserved phenylalanine at the end of the CDR3 is missing. The chain couples TRBV10-2 to TRBJ1-1; tentatively, D is TRBD1 (5 bases). Germline V gives CDR1 WSHSY, CDR2 SAAADI. The CDR3 is made up of 14 amino acids. V shed 3 bases and J shed 6 bases, with 14 bases lying between them. The CDR3 loop is CASSDRQGRSEAFL. CDR3 sequence (DNA): TGCGCCAGCAGTGATAGGCAGGGAAGATCTGAAGCTTTCCTT.

This clonotype was observed many times. This chain links TRBV7-6 with TRBJ2-7, with 7 bases matching TRBD1. The J segment lost 0 bases and the V segment lost 8 bases, leaving 7 bases of the junction unmatched. The CDR3 covers 14 residues. The germline gives CDR1 SGHVS, CDR2 FNYEAQ. The DNA for the CDR3 is TGTGCCAGCGCCCCCGGGACAGACTCCTACGAGCAGTACTTC. It yields the protein CASAPGTDSYEQYF.

This clonotype was observed a few times. V usage is TRBV27 and J usage is TRBJ2-1, with 8 positions matching TRBD2. The germline CDR1 and CDR2 sequences are MNHEY and SMNVEV (reference sequence). The V and J ends lost 4 bases and 2 bases, in that order; junction bases with no gene match: 19. The CDR3 totals 20 residues. CDR3 sequence (DNA): TGTGCCAGCAGTTCTTTAGGGGGGCGCTCCGCGGGGGGTACCTACAATGAGCAGTTCTTC. The encoded protein is CASSSLGGRSAGGTYNEQFF.

The sample holds many counts of this clonotype. CDR3 protein: CASSLGRAPNEQFF. DNA for the CDR3: TGTGCCAGCAGCTTGGGGAGGGCCCCCAATGAGCAGTTCTTC. The rearrangement uses TRBV11-2 and TRBJ2-1; TRBD2 matches 7 bases. Germline V lookup: CDR1 SGHAT, CDR2 FQNNGV. The V gene end was trimmed by 3 bases and the J gene end by 6 bases; junction bases not matched to a gene: 5. The length of the CDR3 is 14 residues. The full variable domain, in which reference TRBV11-2 and TRBJ2-1 provide the parts outside the CDR3, is EAGVAQSPRYKIIEKRQSVAFWCNPISGHATLYWYQQILGQGPKLLIQFQNNGVVDDSQLPKDRFSAERLKGVDSTLKIQPAKLEDSAVYLCASSLGRAPNEQFFGPGTRLTVL.

The J gene is TRBJ1-2, the V gene TRBV9, with 9 bases fitting TRBD1. This CDR3 is 14 amino acids long. Germline V CDR1 and CDR2: SGDLS, YYNGEE. J was trimmed by 6 bases and V by 4 bases; bases with no gene match: 7. As DNA, the CDR3 is TGTGCCAGCAGCTCTCACAGGGGGCTCAATGGCTACACCTTC. Its protein product is CASSSHRGLNGYTF. Supplemented by reference TRBV9 and TRBJ1-2, the full variable domain reads DSGVTQTPKHLITATGQRVTLRCSPRSGDLSVYWYQQSLDQGLQFLIQYYNGEERAKGNILERFSAQQFPDLHSELNLSSLELGDSALYFCASSSHRGLNGYTFGSGTRLTVV.

Many counts were recorded for this clonotype. The genes are TRBV6-1 and TRBJ1-6; 7 bases align to TRBD1. Germline trimming cut 5 bases from V and 4 bases from J; bases unmatched to any gene: 5. Germline values: CDR1 MNHNS, CDR2 SASEGT. The CDR3 consists of 15 residues. The CDR3 nucleotides are TGTGCCAGCAGTTCCTCACAGGGGTATAATTCACCCCTCCACTTT. Translated: CASSSSQGYNSPLHF.

The table lists this clonotype with a few counts. The rearrangement links TRBV5-6 to TRBJ1-1; tentative D call: TRBD1 (5 bases). Germline-derived CDR1 and CDR2 are SGHDT and YYEEEE. V lost 4 bases to trimming and J lost 8 bases, with 9 bases between them. The CDR3 is 11 amino acids. CDR3 DNA: TGTGCCAGCAGCCGGGCAGGGGAAGCTTTCTTT. Protein sequence: CASSRAGEAFF. Variable domain in full (rest from reference TRBV5-6 and TRBJ1-1): DAGVTQSPTHLIKTRGQQVTLRCSPKSGHDTVSWYQQALGQGPQFIFQYYEEEERQRGNFPDRFSGHQFPNYSSELNVNALLLGDSALYLCASSRAGEAFFGQGTRLTVV.

This sequence joins TRBV20-1 and TRBJ1-5; D is unresolved. Germline V gene lookup returns CDR1 DFQATT and CDR2 SNEGSKA (reference sequence). The CDR3 contains 11 residues. V was shortened by 0 bases and J by 11 bases, with 8 bases between the two germline ends. DNA of the CDR3: TGCAGTGCTAGAGATTGGCAGTCCCAGCATTTT. Amino acids: CSARDWQSQHF.

This clonotype appeared many times. The V gene is TRBV28, the J gene TRBJ1-1, with D tentatively TRBD1 (5 bases). V lost 6 bases and J 8 bases, leaving 13 bases between the germline ends. CDR3 length: 12 residues. Germline-derived CDR1 and CDR2 are MDHEN and SYDVKM. The CDR3 bases are TGTGCCAGCAGCTTAGGGTGGGGGGAAGCTTTCTTT. Protein: CASSLGWGEAFF. The complete variable domain, with remaining parts taken from reference TRBV28 and TRBJ1-1, reads DVKVTQSSRYLVKRTGEKVFLECVQDMDHENMFWYRQDPGLGLRLIYFSYDVKMKEKGDIPEGYSVSREKKERFSLILESASTNQTSMYLCASSLGWGEAFFGQGTRLTVV.

This clonotype occurred many times. The CDR3 sequence is CASSAWDTSNTEAFF. For the CDR3, the DNA is TGTGCCAGCAGCGCTTGGGACACTTCGAACACTGAAGCTTTCTTT. This chain connects TRBV7-2 to TRBJ1-1, with a possible D match to TRBD1 (6 bases). Trimming took off 5 bases at V and 1 base at J, with 14 bases between the two ends. Germline V gene data show CDR1 as SGHTA and CDR2 as FQGNSA. CDR3 length: 15 amino acids.

V gene TRBV30 combines with J gene TRBJ2-2, with TRBD2 matching over 13 bases. The V gene's germline CDR1 is GTSNPN and CDR2 SVGIG (reference sequence). V shed 1 base and J 7 bases; nucleotides not matched to a gene: 6. This CDR3 spans 16 amino acids. CDR3 nucleotides: TGTGCCTGGAGTGACACTAGCGGGAGGGCCTTCGGGGAGCTGTTTTTT. Amino acid sequence: CAWSDTSGRAFGELFF.

This clonotype was recorded a few times. A much bigger clone sits one base away, suggesting this may be a read error. This chain connects TRBV28 to TRBJ2-1; the match to TRBD2 covers 13 bases. The CDR3 consists of 18 residues. Germline CDR1 reads MDHEN; CDR2 reads SYDVKM. The CDR3 DNA reads TGTGCCAGCGGTTTTAAAGGACTAGCGGGAGATTTCTACAATGAGCAGTTCTTC. Its translation is CASGFKGLAGDFYNEQFF.

The chain links TRBV5-1 to TRBJ1-6; 7 bases match TRBD1. Germline V gives CDR1 SGHRS, CDR2 YFSETQ. The CDR3 has 16 residues. J lost 6 bases, V lost 4 bases, and 10 bases had no gene match. CDR3 sequence: CASSRTRGQTNSPLHF. The CDR3 nucleotides read TGCGCCAGCAGCCGTACCCGGGGACAGACTAATTCACCCCTCCACTTT.

This clonotype has at least ten counts. This chain uses TRBV7-2 with TRBJ2-3; 8 nucleotides align to TRBD1. CDR1 and CDR2 (germline): SGHTA, FQGNSA. The junction had 3 bases not matched to a gene; V was cut back by 3 bases and J by 7 bases. The CDR3 extends over 13 amino acids. CDR3 DNA sequence: TGTGCCAGCAGCTTTCCAGGGGGCTATACGCAGTATTTT. It encodes CASSFPGGYTQYF.

This clonotype was detected many times. The chain uses TRBV2 and TRBJ2-7; TRBD2 matches at 12 bases. The germline V gene encodes CDR1 SNHLY and CDR2 FYNNEI. This CDR3 spans 14 amino acids. J was trimmed by 4 bases and V by 6 bases; bases with no gene match: 4. The CDR3 DNA sequence: TGTGCCAGCAGAGAGACTAGCGGGAGTTACGAGCAGTACTTC. It yields the protein CASRETSGSYEQYF. Variable domain in full (rest from reference TRBV2 and TRBJ2-7): EPEVTQTPSHQVTQMGQEVILRCVPISNHLYFYWYRQILGQKVEFLVSFYNNEISEKSEIFDDQFSVERPDGSNFTLKIRSTKLEDSAMYFCASRETSGSYEQYFGPGTRLTVT.

As to this clonotype: This may stem from a read error, because a much larger clone lies one nucleotide away. The chain links TRBV27 to TRBJ2-4; D tentatively reads TRBD1 or TRBD2 (6 bases each). Germline V gene sequence: CDR1 MNHEY, CDR2 SMNVEV (reference sequence). This CDR3 comprises 13 residues. V was pared by 6 bases and J by 9 bases, with 15 bases between. For the CDR3, the DNA is TGTGCCAGCAGACAACAGGGAGCGGGCATTCAGTACTTC. The encoded protein is CASRQQGAGIQYF.

This clonotype has just a few counts. The chain uses TRBV28 and TRBJ2-2; 8 bases fit TRBD1. This CDR3 contains 14 residues. CDR1 MDHEN and CDR2 SYDVKM come from the germline V gene. Trimming at V came to 5 bases and at J to 6 bases, leaving 5 bases not matched to a gene. CDR3 region: CASSGDRWAGELFF. The CDR3 DNA reads TGTGCCAGCAGTGGGGACAGGTGGGCCGGGGAGCTGTTTTTT.